This TCR beta chain emerged from a study of blood T cell repertoires in COVID-19. Study context: Specimens from acute and convalescent COVID-19 originated in the United States, Italy and Spain. From T cells, B-cell-depleted T cells, or PBMCs came the material, which was cDNA or gDNA.

Clones were sequenced by immunoSEQ multiplex PCR, and TCRdb holds only the in-frame ones, with some missing. The sample lists roughly 150,000 clones, more than 65% occurring once. The clonotype comes from a man between 65 and 85 years old with active or convalescent COVID-19. The sequencing input was peripheral blood.

CDR3 nucleotides: TGTGCCAGCAGCGGTCAAGGACATCTCAATCAGCCCCAGCATTTT. As protein: CASSGQGHLNQPQHF. The chain has TRBV6-2 or TRBV6-3 and TRBJ1-5, with TRBD1 as a possible D gene (5 bases). V lost 6 bases to trimming and J lost 3 bases, with 15 bases between them. This CDR3 is 15 amino acids long. Germline CDR1 reads MNHEY; CDR2 reads SVGEGT.